These 14 T cell receptor beta chains were sequenced from one sample in a study of blood T cell repertoires in COVID-19. Repertoires were generated with immunoSEQ multiplex PCR, while TCRdb's copy carries only in-frame clones and drops some. The table records roughly 160,000 clones, more than 70% of them present only once. The material sequenced was peripheral blood. These TCRs come from a man aged 50 or older who had recovered from COVID-19.

The V and J genes are TRBV27 and TRBJ2-3; TRBD2 matches at 12 bases. Trimming took 4 bases from V and 4 from J; bases not matched to a gene: 3. This CDR3 has 15 residues. Per germline, CDR1 MNHEY and CDR2 SMNVEV (reference sequence). In nucleotides, the CDR3 is TGTGCCAGCAGTTCTCTAGCGGGGGGGCCAGATACGCAGTATTTT. Protein product: CASSSLAGGPDTQYF.

This chain links TRBV12-3 or TRBV12-4 with TRBJ2-3; D is ambiguous. Trimming left V 2 bases short and J 4 bases short, with 4 bases between. The CDR3 loop spans 12 amino acids. The CDR3 loop is CASSLSSDTQYF. DNA for the CDR3: TGTGCCAGCAGTTTAAGCTCAGATACGCAGTATTTT.

The V call is TRBV7-9, the J call TRBJ1-3; a possible D gene is TRBD1 (6 bases). The CDR3 loop spans 17 amino acids. Per the germline V gene, CDR1 is SEHNR and CDR2 is FQNEAQ (reference sequence). Trimming stripped 5 bases from V and 0 bases from J, with 17 bases between. Written as DNA, the CDR3 is TGTGCCAGCAGCCAGGGACACCTTCCCCACTCTGGAAACACCATATATTTT. Residues: CASSQGHLPHSGNTIYF. The whole variable domain, filled in from reference TRBV7-9 and TRBJ1-3, reads DTGVSQNPRHKITKRGQNVTFRCDPISEHNRLYWYRQTLGQGPEFLTYFQNEAQLEKSRLLSDRFSAERPKGSFSTLEIQRTEQGDSAMYLCASSQGHLPHSGNTIYFGEGSWLTVV.

The rearrangement uses TRBV13 and TRBJ2-2, with D possibly matching TRBD1 (6 bases). This CDR3 is 14 amino acids long. V was shortened by 6 bases and J by 5 bases, with 13 bases between the two germline ends. Germline CDR1 PRHDT, CDR2 FYEKMQ (reference sequence). CDR3 nucleotides: TGTGCCAGCAGAACGATCAGGGGAACCGGGGAGCTGTTTTTT. Amino acid sequence: CASRTIRGTGELFF.

The chain employs TRBV11-2 and TRBJ2-7; 8 nucleotides agree with TRBD1. The junction had 9 bases not matched to a gene; V was cut back by 5 bases and J by 6 bases. Looked up from germline, CDR1 is SGHAT and CDR2 is FQNNGV. CDR3 length equals 14 residues. The CDR3 nucleotides are TGTGCCAGCAGCCCTCCTGGGACAGGTTTCGAGCAGTACTTC. It encodes CASSPPGTGFEQYF.

This chain connects TRBV6-5 to TRBJ1-5; TRBD1 matches at 8 bases. V gave up 6 bases and J gave up 0 bases; unmatched junction bases: 4. Germline CDR1 MNHEY, CDR2 SVGAGI. The CDR3 totals 15 residues. DNA of the CDR3: TGTGCCAGCAGGAGACAGGGGAATAGCAATCAGCCCCAGCATTTT. Its protein is CASRRQGNSNQPQHF.

The rearrangement uses TRBV6-6 and TRBJ2-2; TRBD2 aligns across 10 bases. Germline CDR1 reads MNHNY; CDR2 reads SVGAGI (reference sequence). The CDR3 covers 17 residues. V was pared by 5 bases and J by 2 bases, with 8 bases of the junction left unmatched. The CDR3 loop is CASSRPGLAENTGELFF. The CDR3 DNA reads TGTGCCAGCAGTCGCCCCGGACTAGCGGAAAACACCGGGGAGCTGTTTTTT.

J is TRBJ1-2 and V is TRBV14, with D maybe TRBD1 (5 bases). CDR3 length equals 16 residues. V was clipped by 3 bases and J by 2 bases, with 16 bases between them. Germline V gene sequence: CDR1 SGHDN, CDR2 FVKESK. CDR3 in amino acids: CASSQGGTHSNYGYTF. The DNA of the CDR3 is TGTGCCAGCAGCCAGGGCGGGACCCACTCGAACTATGGCTACACCTTC.

The chain is built from TRBV6-5 and TRBJ2-4; 11 bases match TRBD1. This CDR3 region has 15 residues. V was clipped by 6 bases and J by 6 bases; unmatched bases: 7. Germline V lookup: CDR1 MNHEY, CDR2 SVGAGI. In nucleotides, the CDR3 is TGTGCCAGCAGAGATACCGGGACAGGGGGAAACATTCAGTACTTC. This encodes CASRDTGTGGNIQYF.

This rearrangement joins TRBV11-2 to TRBJ1-2, with D perhaps matching TRBD1 (5 bases). Germline-derived CDR1 and CDR2 are SGHAT and FQNNGV. V lost 4 bases and J lost 4, with 16 bases in between. There are 15 residues in the CDR3. The CDR3 region is CASSSPTRQGYGYTF. The CDR3 DNA is TGTGCCAGCAGCTCCCCGACGCGGCAGGGCTATGGCTACACCTTC.

This chain uses TRBV6-1 with TRBJ2-6; 11 positions agree with TRBD2. The junction had 12 bases not matched to a gene; V was cut back by 1 base and J by 4 bases. This CDR3 spans 20 amino acids. Looked up from germline, CDR1 is MNHNS and CDR2 is SASEGT. The CDR3 nucleotides are TGTGCCAGCAGTGAAGGACGACTAGCGGGGAGCTCGGGGGGGGCCAACGTCCTGACTTTC. This translates into CASSEGRLAGSSGGANVLTF.

The CDR3: CASSLGFGVSPLHF. CDR3 sequence (DNA): TGTGCCAGCAGCTTAGGATTCGGGGTCTCACCCCTCCACTTT. The chain uses TRBV7-8 and TRBJ1-6; D not resolved. The CDR3 totals 14 residues. CDR1 and CDR2 from the germline V gene are SGHVS and FQNEAQ. V lost 1 base, J lost 10 bases, and 11 bases lay in between.

This chain links TRBV18 with TRBJ1-2; 12 bases are shared with TRBD1. This CDR3 is built from 16 residues. CDR1 KGHSH and CDR2 LQKENI come from the germline V gene. The V gene end was trimmed by 2 bases and the J gene end by 4 bases; junction bases not matched to a gene: 5. CDR3 sequence reads: CASSPSGTGGGYGYTF. The CDR3 nucleotides are TGTGCCAGCTCACCATCGGGGACAGGGGGCGGCTATGGCTACACCTTC. Looking up the rest from reference TRBV18 and TRBJ1-2 gives the full variable domain: NAGVMQNPRHLVRRRGQEARLRCSPMKGHSHVYWYRQLPEEGLKFMVYLQKENIIDESGMPKERFSAEFPKEGPSILRIQQVVRGDSAAYFCASSPSGTGGGYGYTFGSGTRLTVV.

V usage is TRBV9 and J usage is TRBJ1-6, with TRBD1 matching over 8 bases. Germline CDR1 SGDLS, CDR2 YYNGEE. The CDR3 is 16 residues long. V lost 4 bases and J lost 5; bases outside the gene matches: 8. The CDR3 loop reads CASSPTGATDNSPLHF. For the CDR3, the DNA is TGTGCCAGCAGCCCGACAGGGGCGACTGATAATTCACCCCTCCACTTT. Complete variable domain (other parts from reference TRBV9 and TRBJ1-6): DSGVTQTPKHLITATGQRVTLRCSPRSGDLSVYWYQQSLDQGLQFLIQYYNGEERAKGNILERFSAQQFPDLHSELNLSSLELGDSALYFCASSPTGATDNSPLHFGNGTRLTVT.